Sequencing of this T cell receptor beta chain was carried out in a study of metastatic and nonmetastatic thyroid tumors. The overall study: Repertoire data that came from the blood and tumor or nodule tissue of malignant and benign thyroid patients were compared. Study-wide findings and caveats: Significantly higher TCR beta diversity was reportedly seen in malignant thyroid tumors than benign nodules, in blood and tumor.

Treatment of any kind had been given to no patient before thyroid surgery. This clone showed up many times. Its target is not known. TCRdb re-analyzed the PCR reads through MiXCR. The sample has 70,000 or so clones; 11% to 15% are singletons. The CDR3 has 15 amino acids. In germline, CDR1 is MGHRA, CDR2 YSYEKL. J was trimmed by 0 bases and V by 2 bases; bases with no gene match: 2. The chain uses TRBV4-1 and TRBJ1-2; 8 nucleotides agree with TRBD1. This receptor was identified in a male donor with papillary thyroid cancer or a benign thyroid nodule (not recorded which). Some clones in this sample may be carry-over from other donors' samples. The material sequenced was blood. The CDR3 is CASSQKTGANYGYTF. In nucleotides, the CDR3 is TGCGCCAGCAGCCAAAAGACAGGGGCTAACTATGGCTACACCTTC.